The clone carrying this T cell receptor beta chain was recorded at least ten times. Its antigen is currently unknown. Ligated cDNA underwent four rounds of PCR with nested alpha and beta constant region primers and SP2. Using its own MiXCR run on the 5' RACE reads, TCRdb lists one record per CDR3 protein. Of over 45,000 distinct CDR3 sequences in the sample, around 4.7% were seen once. The sample is drawn from a study of naive and memory T cell subsets. Points from the study as a whole: This RNA-based method may be sensitive to activation-related transcript changes.

Per the germline V gene, CDR1 is SGHTA and CDR2 is FQGNSA. This CDR3 is 17 amino acids long. V dropped 4 bases and J dropped 5; count of bases not matched to a gene: 6. A UMI-containing oligonucleotide was joined by 3' ligation to the TCR cDNA template. The receptor was derived from a female donor in good health. The V call is TRBV7-2, the J call TRBJ2-3, with 16 positions matching TRBD2. CDR3 nucleotides: TGTGCCAGCAGCTCGGGACTAGCGGGAGGGCCTGGAGATACGCAGTATTTT. It translates to CASSSGLAGGPGDTQYF.